This section outlines one T cell receptor (beta chain) sequence together with its context. The V end was cut by 3 bases, the J end by 4 bases, with 13 bases between. Per germline, CDR1 DFQATT and CDR2 SNEGSKA (reference sequence). CDR3 length: 15 residues. Sequenced by immunoSEQ multiplex PCR; TCRdb stores in-frame clones only, minus some. Found here are 95,000 to 100,000 clones, around 87% of them singletons; the top ten hold roughly 10%. The data belong to a study of T cell responses to AZD1222 COVID-19 vaccine. Doses given second, at about 4 or about 12 weeks, were pooled. The sequencing here drew on peripheral blood, taken 28 days after the second AZD1222 dose. This chain uses TRBV20-1 with TRBJ1-6, with D unclear. The source is an adult who received the AZD1222 COVID-19 vaccine. The chain's CDR3 is CSASDPPPYNSPLHF. As DNA, the CDR3 is TGCAGTGCTAGTGACCCACCCCCTTATAATTCACCCCTCCACTTT.